A single sample gave rise to the 25 T cell receptor beta chains below, sequenced in a study of T cells in Graves' hyperthyroidism and ophthalmopathy. The investigators amplified TCR beta CDR3 regions from RNA transcripts. The HTBI set primed first-round TCR CDR3 RT-PCR. TCRdb processed the multiplex PCR reads anew with MiXCR; each CDR3 protein has one entry. The top ten hold about half of the sample, which has 560,000 or so distinct CDR3 sequences, 20% seen once. Material for sequencing was blood. Receptor source: a middle-aged man with Graves' ophthalmopathy.

This clonotype was seen more than once but under ten times. V usage is TRBV7-9 and J usage is TRBJ1-1; 7 bases fit TRBD1. The V and J ends lost 2 bases and 8 bases, in that order; junction bases with no gene match: 8. Germline CDR1 is SEHNR and CDR2 is FQNEAQ (reference sequence). This CDR3 spans 14 amino acids. The CDR3 DNA sequence: TGTGCCAGCAGCTTAACGACAGGGAGGGGAGAAGCTTTCTTT. Translation: CASSLTTGRGEAFF. Combining the CDR3 with reference TRBV7-9 and TRBJ1-1 gives the whole variable domain DTGVSQNPRHKITKRGQNVTFRCDPISEHNRLYWYRQTLGQGPEFLTYFQNEAQLEKSRLLSDRFSAERPKGSFSTLEIQRTEQGDSAMYLCASSLTTGRGEAFFGQGTRLTVV.

This clonotype was counted between two and nine times. The chain combines TRBV12-3 or TRBV12-4 with TRBJ2-2; TRBD2 might be the D (7 bases). This CDR3 is 15 amino acids long. Trimming removed 3 bases at V and 4 bases at J, with 12 bases between. The CDR3 here is CASSLRGGGTGELFF. CDR3 DNA: TGTGCCAGCAGTTTGAGGGGGGGCGGCACCGGGGAGCTGTTTTTT.

This clonotype was seen at least ten times. The chain employs TRBV9 and TRBJ2-5, with D perhaps assigned TRBD1 or TRBD2 (5 bases each). The CDR3 consists of 15 residues. Germline V CDR1 and CDR2: SGDLS, YYNGEE. The V gene lost 1 base and the J gene lost 7 bases, with 17 bases spanning the gap. In nucleotides, the CDR3 is TGTGCCAGCAGCGTACCCGCCGGGACCACTTCGACCCAGTACTTC. It translates to CASSVPAGTTSTQYF.

In DNA, the CDR3 is TGTGCCAGTAGACAACAAGACAGGGAAACTGAAGCTTTCTTT. Its protein is CASRQQDRETEAFF. The rearrangement joins TRBV19 to TRBJ1-1; 7 bases line up with TRBD1. V dropped 6 bases and J dropped 5; count of bases not matched to a gene: 9. The CDR3 extends over 14 amino acids. Per the germline V gene, CDR1 is LNHDA and CDR2 is SQIVND (reference sequence).

CDR3 coding DNA: TGTGCCAGCCGCCGGCGAGCGGACTCCTACGAGCAGTACTTC. It translates to CASRRRADSYEQYF. V gene TRBV14 combines with J gene TRBJ2-7; D may be TRBD2 (5 bases). The CDR3 has 14 amino acids. The V gene's germline CDR1 is SGHDN and CDR2 FVKESK. Trimming stripped 8 bases from V and 0 bases from J, with 14 bases between.

To note about this clonotype: It may be a read error: a sequence one base away is much more abundant. The V and J genes are TRBV12-3 or TRBV12-4 and TRBJ2-5; 13 nucleotides match TRBD2. The CDR3 totals 16 residues. The CDR3 DNA reads as TGTGCCAGCAGTCCCGGGACTAGCGGGGTTAAAGAGCCCCAGTACTTC. Translated, it gives CASSPGTSGVKEPQYF.

In this sample, this clonotype turned up many times. The chain joins TRBV7-6 to TRBJ2-7, with a tentative D call TRBD1 (6 bases). CDR1 is SGHVS and CDR2 is FNYEAQ in the germline V gene. Trimming left V 5 bases short and J 6 bases short, with 14 bases between. The CDR3 has 13 residues. CDR3 nucleotide sequence: TGTGCCAGCAGCCCCGGACAGCGCCGCGAGCAGTACTTC. It codes for CASSPGQRREQYF.

This sequence joins TRBV4-1 and TRBJ1-2; 8 nucleotides align to TRBD1. The CDR3 runs to 14 residues. The germline V gene encodes CDR1 MGHRA and CDR2 YSYEKL. The V and J ends lost 3 bases and 4 bases, in that order; junction bases with no gene match: 4. The CDR3, as DNA: TGCGCCAGCAGCCATGGGGGGACAGGCTATGGCTACACCTTC. Encoded protein: CASSHGGTGYGYTF.

The rearrangement joins TRBV11-2 to TRBJ2-7; 8 nucleotides agree with TRBD1. Germline V CDR1 and CDR2: SGHAT, FQNNGV. Unmatched junction bases numbered 12, after V lost 5 bases and J lost 6 bases. CDR3 length: 15 amino acids. DNA of the CDR3: TGTGCCAGCAGCCATTCGACAGGGGCCGTTAGCGAGCAGTACTTC. This sequence encodes CASSHSTGAVSEQYF.

This clonotype has ten or more counts. The chain employs TRBV2 and TRBJ2-5; D gene unclear. This CDR3 is built from 15 residues. V was clipped by 6 bases and J by 3 bases, with 17 bases between them. CDR1 is SNHLY, CDR2 FYNNEI, per germline. The CDR3 here is CASSLNLGVKETQYF. Written as DNA, the CDR3 is TGTGCCAGCAGCTTAAACTTAGGAGTGAAAGAGACCCAGTACTTC.

The rearrangement links TRBV2 to TRBJ1-2; TRBD1 aligns across 7 bases. The CDR3 is 15 amino acids. Trimming took 6 bases from V and 2 from J; bases not matched to a gene: 9. The germline CDR1 and CDR2 sequences are SNHLY and FYNNEI. The CDR3: CASRFRTGLNYGYTF. The DNA for the CDR3 is TGTGCCAGCAGGTTCAGGACAGGACTAAACTATGGCTACACCTTC.

This clonotype was seen at least ten times. The chain couples TRBV7-2 to TRBJ2-2; D not certain. CDR1 SGHTA and CDR2 FQGNSA come from the germline V gene. There are 14 residues in the CDR3. Trimming cost V 0 bases and J 7 bases, with 9 bases left between them. Here the CDR3 reads CASSLAPISGELFF. The DNA for the CDR3 is TGTGCCAGCAGCTTAGCTCCTATTAGCGGGGAGCTGTTTTTT.

This clonotype showed up just a few times. V is TRBV6-6 and J is TRBJ2-1; D possibly corresponds to TRBD2 (6 bases). The length of the CDR3 is 15 residues. V lost 2 bases and J 0 bases, leaving 8 bases between the germline ends. Germline CDR1 is MNHNY and CDR2 is SVGAGI (reference sequence). CDR3 DNA: TGTGCCAGCAGTTACGTAGCGGCCTCCTACAATGAGCAGTTCTTC. This sequence encodes CASSYVAASYNEQFF.

For the CDR3, the DNA is TGTGCCAGCAGTTCATTCCCGACAGGGGTGAACACTGAAGCTTTCTTT. Its protein is CASSSFPTGVNTEAFF. V usage is TRBV27 and J usage is TRBJ1-1, with 8 bases matching TRBD1. Trimming cost V 4 bases and J 0 bases; bases outside gene matches: 7. This CDR3 comprises 16 residues. Germline lookup yields CDR1 MNHEY and CDR2 SMNVEV (reference sequence).

This clonotype was counted ten times or more. This chain joins TRBV11-3 and TRBJ2-3; no firm D call. Trimming removed 3 bases at V and 2 bases at J, with 9 bases between. This CDR3 spans 14 amino acids. Germline CDR1 is SGHNT and CDR2 is YENEEA. The CDR3 sequence is CASSLRVSTDTQYF. DNA for the CDR3: TGTGCCAGCAGCTTGAGAGTGTCCACAGATACGCAGTATTTT.

There are many counts of this clonotype. The genes are TRBV7-9 and TRBJ2-1; D ambiguous. The V end was cut by 7 bases, the J end by 6 bases, with 16 bases between. The CDR3 is made up of 14 amino acids. From germline, CDR1 is SEHNR and CDR2 FQNEAQ (reference sequence). The CDR3 protein is CASTPTTPGNEQFF. The CDR3 nucleotides read TGTGCCAGCACCCCTACAACTCCGGGCAATGAGCAGTTCTTC.

The rearrangement links TRBV9 to TRBJ1-1, with 10 nucleotides matching TRBD1. The CDR3 sequence is 16 residues long. Germline V lookup: CDR1 SGDLS, CDR2 YYNGEE. Germline trimming cut 0 bases from V and 0 bases from J; bases unmatched to any gene: 2. This CDR3 is CASSVVGQGVNTEAFF. The CDR3 DNA sequence: TGTGCCAGCAGCGTAGTTGGACAGGGGGTGAACACTGAAGCTTTCTTT.

This clonotype was observed a handful of times. The V call is TRBV12-3 or TRBV12-4, the J call TRBJ2-5; 10 bases are a match to TRBD2. J lost 3 bases, V lost 1 base, and 5 bases had no gene match. The CDR3 consists of 16 residues. The CDR3 protein is CASSLVSSGREETQYF. Written as DNA, the CDR3 is TGTGCCAGCAGTTTAGTCTCTAGCGGGAGAGAAGAGACCCAGTACTTC.

This clonotype was observed many times. The chain carries TRBV30 and TRBJ2-7, with 9 bases matching TRBD2. With V trimmed by 1 base and J by 4 bases, 5 bases remained unmatched. The germline CDR1 and CDR2 sequences are GTSNPN and SVGIG (reference sequence). The CDR3 is made up of 14 amino acids. CDR3 sequence reads: CAWSDSGGEYEQYF. The CDR3 nucleotides are TGTGCCTGGAGTGATAGCGGGGGAGAGTACGAGCAGTACTTC.

As for this clonotype: A much larger clone lies one base from this, so it may be a read error. The gene calls are TRBV2 and TRBJ2-5, with D perhaps matching TRBD1 (5 bases). The germline V gene encodes CDR1 SNHLY and CDR2 FYNNEI. V lost 5 bases and J lost 2, with 12 bases in between. The length of the CDR3 is 14 residues. DNA for the CDR3: TGTGCCAGCAGTAAACAGGCTGGGCAAGAGACCCAGTACTTC. Encoded protein: CASSKQAGQETQYF.

The V call is TRBV6-1, the J call TRBJ2-2, with 7 bases aligning to TRBD2. CDR3 length: 14 residues. V trimming: 5 bases; J trimming: 5 bases; junction bases outside the gene matches: 5. Germline CDR1 reads MNHNS; CDR2 reads SASEGT. The CDR3 spells CASSRGSWTGELFF. DNA of the CDR3: TGTGCCAGCAGTCGCGGGAGTTGGACCGGGGAGCTGTTTTTT.

This clonotype came up many times. V gene TRBV28 combines with J gene TRBJ2-7; 7 nucleotides agree with TRBD2. Germline V lookup: CDR1 MDHEN, CDR2 SYDVKM. The CDR3 runs to 14 residues. The V gene end was trimmed by 3 bases and the J gene end by 3 bases; junction bases not matched to a gene: 5. The CDR3 is CASSFPSGLYEQYF. In DNA form, the CDR3 reads TGTGCCAGCAGTTTCCCTAGCGGACTCTACGAGCAGTACTTC.

This clonotype was picked up many times. The chain couples TRBV20-1 to TRBJ1-1; D unclear. The germline V gene has CDR1 DFQATT and CDR2 SNEGSKA (reference sequence). This CDR3 has 13 amino acids. The V end lost 6 bases, the J end lost 1 base, and 12 bases lay between the germline ends. DNA of the CDR3: TGCAGTGCCAAGTCGCAGCCGAACACTGAAGCTTTCTTT. It yields the protein CSAKSQPNTEAFF.

There are a few counts of this clonotype. The chain couples TRBV6-1 to TRBJ2-1; 10 bases agree with TRBD2. The germline gives CDR1 MNHNS, CDR2 SASEGT. This CDR3 comprises 17 residues. J gave up 0 bases and V 6 bases, and 8 bases lay outside the gene matches. In DNA form, the CDR3 reads TGTGCCAGCAGGGCCCCTAGCGGGGGTGGCTCCTACAATGAGCAGTTCTTC. It codes for CASRAPSGGGSYNEQFF.

The V call is TRBV10-3, the J call TRBJ1-2, with a tentative D call TRBD1 (6 bases). Germline V gene data show CDR1 as ENHRY and CDR2 as SYGVKD. This CDR3 region has 13 residues. The V end lost 3 bases, the J end lost 8 bases, and 13 bases lay between the germline ends. CDR3 region: CAISEGQSPGYTF. The CDR3 nucleotides are TGTGCCATCAGTGAAGGACAGAGTCCCGGCTACACCTTC.